This section outlines one TCR beta chain sequence together with its context. This entry belongs to a study of regulatory T cells in long-lasting Graves disease. Study-wide background: Positivity for TSH receptor antibodies plus over 5 years of antithyroid drugs meant persistent Graves' disease.

Sample time point: persistent/refractory GD, antithyroid drugs over 5 years with positive TRAb. Making the TCR library involved RNA that had been extracted from PBMCs. Patients met American Thyroid Association criteria for Graves' disease. To make TCR beta libraries, researchers used iRepertoire HTBI primers and Arm-PCR of CDR3 regions. TCRdb itself ran the multiplex PCR reads through MiXCR, one entry per CDR3 protein. This sample has about 660,000 distinct CDR3 sequences, with approximately 31% found just once. Germline CDR1 is SEHNR and CDR2 is FQNEAQ (reference sequence). The trim removed 6 bases at V and 0 bases at J, leaving 4 bases unmatched. The CDR3 runs to 15 residues.

The sequence was collected from a female donor with Graves disease. This sequence joins TRBV7-9 and TRBJ1-1; 10 bases agree with TRBD1. Sequencing used peripheral blood mononuclear cells (PBMCs), obtained when the disease was refractory, from a patient treated with antithyroid drugs. The CDR3 DNA is TGTGCCAGCAGTACAGGACAGGGGGTGAACACTGAAGCTTTCTTT. The encoded protein is CASSTGQGVNTEAFF. Complete variable domain (other parts from reference TRBV7-9 and TRBJ1-1): DTGVSQNPRHKITKRGQNVTFRCDPISEHNRLYWYRQTLGQGPEFLTYFQNEAQLEKSRLLSDRFSAERPKGSFSTLEIQRTEQGDSAMYLCASSTGQGVNTEAFFGQGTRLTVV.